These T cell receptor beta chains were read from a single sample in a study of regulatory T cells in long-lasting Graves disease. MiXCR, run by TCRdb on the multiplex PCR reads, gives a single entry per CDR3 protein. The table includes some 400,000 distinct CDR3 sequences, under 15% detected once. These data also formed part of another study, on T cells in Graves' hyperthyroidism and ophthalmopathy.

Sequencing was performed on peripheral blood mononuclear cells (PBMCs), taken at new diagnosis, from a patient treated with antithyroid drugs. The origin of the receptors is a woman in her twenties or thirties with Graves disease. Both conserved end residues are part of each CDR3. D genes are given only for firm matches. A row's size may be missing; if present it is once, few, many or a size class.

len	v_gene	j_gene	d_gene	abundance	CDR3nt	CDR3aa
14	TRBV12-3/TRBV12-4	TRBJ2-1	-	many	TGTGCCAGCAGTTTAAGGACACGTTACAATGAGCAGTTCTTC	CASSLRTRYNEQFF
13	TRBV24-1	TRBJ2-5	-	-	TGTGCCACCACCGACGGTGTTAGAGAGACCCAGTACTTC	CATTDGVRETQYF
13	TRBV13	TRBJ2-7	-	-	TGTGCCAGCAGCTTAGAGGCCCCCCGGGAGCAGTACTTC	CASSLEAPREQYF
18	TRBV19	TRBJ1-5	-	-	TGTGCCAGTAGTATCGGTGACAGAGGTCTCTATAGCAATCAGCCCCAGCATTTT	CASSIGDRGLYSNQPQHF
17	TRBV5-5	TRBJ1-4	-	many	TGTGCCAGCAGCGCATCGCCTGGTGTCGGATGGGATGAAAAACTGTTTTTT	CASSASPGVGWDEKLFF
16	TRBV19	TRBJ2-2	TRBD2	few	TGTGCCAGTAGTATTAGACTAGCGGGGAACACCGGGGAGCTGTTTTTT	CASSIRLAGNTGELFF
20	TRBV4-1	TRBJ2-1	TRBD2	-	TGCGCCAGCAGCCAAGTGCGTAGCGGGAGGGCCTTGTGGGGTCGGAATGAGCAGTTCTTC	CASSQVRSGRALWGRNEQFF
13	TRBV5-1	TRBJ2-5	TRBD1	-	TGCGCCAGCAGCGGGACAGGGGAGGAGACCCAGTACTTC	CASSGTGEETQYF
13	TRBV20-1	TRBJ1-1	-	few	TGCAGTGCTTCCCGAAGCGGGAACACTGAAGCTTTCTTT	CSASRSGNTEAFF
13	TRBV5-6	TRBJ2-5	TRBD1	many	TGTGCCAGCAGCTTGGGACAGGGGGGGACCCAGTACTTC	CASSLGQGGTQYF
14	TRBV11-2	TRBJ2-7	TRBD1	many	TGTGCCAGCAGATCCTCTCACAGGGGTTACGAGCAGTACTTC	CASRSSHRGYEQYF
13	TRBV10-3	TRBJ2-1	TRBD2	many	TGTGCCATCACTGGACTAGTAGGTAATGAGCAGTTCTTC	CAITGLVGNEQFF
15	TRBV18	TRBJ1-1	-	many	TGTGCCAGCTCACCTTTGGACAGCCCGAACACTGAAGCTTTCTTT	CASSPLDSPNTEAFF
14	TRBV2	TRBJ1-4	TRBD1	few	TGTGCCAGCGTTACAGGGGTTCCTAATGAAAAACTGTTTTTT	CASVTGVPNEKLFF
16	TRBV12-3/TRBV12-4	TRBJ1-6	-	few	TGTGCCAGCAGCCTAAGTTCTGGGGGATGGGATTCACCCCTCCACTTT	CASSLSSGGWDSPLHF
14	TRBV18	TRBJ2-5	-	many	TGTGCCAGCTCACGGACCAGGTACCAAGAGACCCAGTACTTC	CASSRTRYQETQYF
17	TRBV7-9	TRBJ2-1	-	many	TGTGCCAGCAGCTTGGGGGGGTGGGGGCGTCGGTACAATGAGCAGTTCTTC	CASSLGGWGRRYNEQFF
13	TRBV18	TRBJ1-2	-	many	TGTGCCAGCTCACCAGGCCAGGACGATGGCTACACCTTC	CASSPGQDDGYTF
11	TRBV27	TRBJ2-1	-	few	TGTGCCAGCAGTGGCGCGGATGAGCAGTTCTTC	CASSGADEQFF
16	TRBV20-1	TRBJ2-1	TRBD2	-	TGCAGTGCTAGGGTGACTAGCGGGGGTTCCTACAATGAGCAGTTCTTC	CSARVTSGGSYNEQFF
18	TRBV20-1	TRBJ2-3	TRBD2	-	TGCAGTGCTAGAGCGACATTGGGACTAGCGGGAGAATCAGATACGCAGTATTTT	CSARATLGLAGESDTQYF
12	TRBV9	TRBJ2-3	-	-	TGTGCCAGCAGCTACACTGGGGATACGCAGTATTTT	CASSYTGDTQYF
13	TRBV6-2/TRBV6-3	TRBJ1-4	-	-	TGTGCCAGCAGTGATGGGGATGGGTTGAAACTGTTTTTT	CASSDGDGLKLFF